The 23 T cell receptor beta chains listed next were all sequenced from one sample in a study of blood T cell repertoires in COVID-19. Using immunoSEQ multiplex PCR, the repertoire was profiled, and TCRdb retains in-frame clones only, with some absent. The sample includes about 35,000 clones, more than 80% of them seen just once. Sample: peripheral blood. These receptors all stem from a woman in her seventies with acute or convalescent COVID-19.

The chain couples TRBV19 to TRBJ1-2; D not certain. The CDR3 loop spans 13 amino acids. Germline-derived CDR1 and CDR2 are LNHDA and SQIVND (reference sequence). V lost 5 bases and J lost 1, with 8 bases in between. The CDR3 loop is CASSWAINYGYTF. Here the CDR3 DNA reads TGTGCCAGTAGTTGGGCTATTAACTATGGCTACACCTTC. The full variable domain, its missing parts supplied by reference TRBV19 and TRBJ1-2, is DGGITQSPKYLFRKEGQNVTLSCEQNLNHDAMYWYRQDPGQGLRLIYYSQIVNDFQKGDIAEGYSVSREKKESFPLTVTSAQKNPTAFYLCASSWAINYGYTFGSGTRLTVV.

The chain recombines TRBV29-1 with TRBJ2-6, with D unresolved. This CDR3 spans 12 amino acids. Per germline, CDR1 SQVTM and CDR2 ANQGSEA. Deletions cut 6 bases from V and 1 base from J, with 4 bases between. Here the CDR3 DNA reads TGCAGCGTAGAGTCTGGGGCCAACGTCCTGACTTTC. Protein: CSVESGANVLTF.

The genes are TRBV7-2 and TRBJ2-2; TRBD1 matches 10 bases. Germline CDR1 SGHTA, CDR2 FQGNSA. Unmatched junction bases numbered 5, after V lost 3 bases and J lost 4 bases. The CDR3 is 16 amino acids. As DNA, the CDR3 is TGTGCCAGCAGCTTGAGACAGGGGGCAGGCACCGGGGAGCTGTTTTTT. Its translation: CASSLRQGAGTGELFF.

This clone was observed once. The V call is TRBV5-1, the J call TRBJ1-5; maybe TRBD1 (5 bases). CDR1 SGHRS and CDR2 YFSETQ come from the germline V gene. Trimming stripped 4 bases from V and 3 bases from J, with 14 bases between. This CDR3 comprises 15 residues. The CDR3 region is CASSLQGGNNQPQHF. The CDR3 DNA follows: TGCGCCAGCAGCCTCCAGGGAGGGAACAATCAGCCCCAGCATTTT.

V gene TRBV7-9 combines with J gene TRBJ1-1, with 8 bases lining up with TRBD1. This CDR3 is 13 amino acids long. The germline V gene encodes CDR1 SEHNR and CDR2 FQNEAQ (reference sequence). J was trimmed by 4 bases and V by 3 bases; bases with no gene match: 1. CDR3 protein: CASSFGTGTEAFF. The DNA for the CDR3 is TGTGCCAGCAGCTTCGGGACAGGCACTGAAGCTTTCTTT.

The rearrangement links TRBV7-2 to TRBJ2-5; D possibly corresponds to TRBD1 (5 bases). CDR3 size: 14 residues. The germline gives CDR1 SGHTA, CDR2 FQGNSA. Trimming took 3 bases from V and 5 from J, leaving 13 bases between them. DNA for the CDR3: TGTGCCAGCAGCTTCCAGGGAAGTGGGGAGACCCAGTACTTC. This encodes CASSFQGSGETQYF.

The chain joins TRBV7-2 to TRBJ2-5, with 8 bases identical to TRBD2. J gave up 2 bases and V 7 bases, and 12 bases lay outside the gene matches. There are 16 residues in the CDR3. CDR1 and CDR2 (germline): SGHTA, FQGNSA. CDR3 sequence (DNA): TGTGCCAGCACCCTAGGCGGGGGGACTATTCAAGAGACCCAGTACTTC. It encodes CASTLGGGTIQETQYF.

The chain uses TRBV3-1 (or the pseudogene TRBV3-2) and TRBJ2-5, with D perhaps TRBD1 (6 bases). The CDR3 has 15 residues. Germline lookup yields CDR1 LGHDT and CDR2 YNNKEL (reference sequence). The V and J ends lost 0 bases and 6 bases respectively, with 14 bases between them. The CDR3 sequence is CASSQDLEDRQTQYF. Written as DNA, the CDR3 is TGTGCCAGCAGCCAAGATTTGGAGGACAGACAGACCCAGTACTTC.

This chain links TRBV2 with TRBJ2-1; 10 bases match TRBD2. Germline-derived CDR1 and CDR2 are SNHLY and FYNNEI. The CDR3 covers 14 residues. The V and J ends lost 6 bases and 8 bases, in that order; junction bases with no gene match: 7. CDR3 in amino acids: CASRATGTSDEQFF. The DNA of the CDR3 is TGTGCCAGCAGAGCAACCGGGACTAGCGATGAGCAGTTCTTC.

The V gene is TRBV29-1, the J gene TRBJ2-1; TRBD2 matches at 12 bases. The germline CDR1 and CDR2 sequences are SQVTM and ANQGSEA. V lost 0 bases to trimming and J lost 5 bases; unmatched junction nucleotides: 14. CDR3 length: 19 amino acids. CDR3 residues: CSVEDRGLAGLEPHNEQFF. Here the CDR3 DNA reads TGCAGCGTTGAAGATCGAGGACTAGCGGGGCTGGAGCCTCACAATGAGCAGTTCTTC.

The V call is TRBV5-1, the J call TRBJ1-1, with D unresolved. CDR3 length equals 12 residues. V lost 4 bases to trimming and J lost 11 bases, with 15 bases between them. Looked up from germline, CDR1 is SGHRS and CDR2 is YFSETQ. DNA of the CDR3: TGCGCCAGCAGCCCTTCAGGCCCTGTTGCTTTCTTT. Encoded protein: CASSPSGPVAFF.

The chain uses TRBV7-9 and TRBJ1-1, with D hard to call. V was trimmed by 2 bases and J by 11 bases, leaving 15 bases between them. Germline V CDR1 and CDR2: SEHNR, FQNEAQ (reference sequence). The CDR3 covers 13 residues. The CDR3 nucleotides read TGTGCCAGCAGCTTATTCCCCAATAGAGGGGCTTTCTTT. Translated: CASSLFPNRGAFF.

The rearrangement joins TRBV7-8 to TRBJ2-7; TRBD1 agrees at 10 bases. The CDR3 is made up of 14 amino acids. CDR1 and CDR2 (germline): SGHVS, FQNEAQ. Trimming removed 5 bases from V and 7 bases from J; junction bases left unmatched: 8. CDR3 amino acids: CASSEGQGTREQYF. CDR3 bases: TGTGCCAGCAGCGAGGGACAGGGGACTCGAGAGCAGTACTTC.

The J gene is TRBJ2-5, the V gene TRBV7-9; 10 positions match TRBD1. CDR1 SEHNR and CDR2 FQNEAQ come from the germline V gene (reference sequence). V lost 5 bases, J lost 5 bases, and 5 bases stayed unmatched. The CDR3 has 14 residues. CDR3 bases: TGTGCCAGCAGCGCCCGACAGGGGGCTGAGACCCAGTACTTC. It is translated as CASSARQGAETQYF.

The rearrangement links TRBV7-9 to TRBJ2-5; the D gene is possibly TRBD2 (6 bases). V lost 1 base, J lost 4 bases, and 7 bases lay in between. Germline CDR1 and CDR2: SEHNR and FQNEAQ (reference sequence). This CDR3 is built from 13 residues. CDR3 DNA sequence: TGTGCCAGCAGCTTAGTGGGGGGAGAGACCCAGTACTTC. Its translation is CASSLVGGETQYF.

This chain uses TRBV19 with TRBJ1-5; D gene ambiguous. This CDR3 contains 14 residues. CDR1 and CDR2 (germline): LNHDA, SQIVND (reference sequence). V lost 4 bases, J lost 2 bases, and 9 bases lay in between. The CDR3 sequence: CASSTGQGNQPQHF. The CDR3 DNA reads TGTGCCAGTAGTACTGGGCAGGGCAATCAGCCCCAGCATTTT.

J is TRBJ2-7 and V is TRBV20-1; the D is unclear. Germline assignment: CDR1 DFQATT and CDR2 SNEGSKA (reference sequence). This CDR3 has 11 residues. The V end was cut by 3 bases, the J end by 3 bases, with 6 bases between. CDR3 sequence (DNA): TGCAGTGCTAGGACTTTCTACGAGCAGTACTTC. It translates to CSARTFYEQYF.

The chain combines TRBV6-6 with TRBJ2-7; 8 bases are shared with TRBD1. Per the germline V gene, CDR1 is MNHNY and CDR2 is SVGAGI (reference sequence). The CDR3 has 19 residues. The V gene end was trimmed by 5 bases and the J gene end by 2 bases; junction bases not matched to a gene: 20. CDR3 DNA: TGTGCCAGCAGTCTCCAGGGGGGCCAGGGGGCTTTATCCCCCTACGAGCAGTACTTC. Translating it yields CASSLQGGQGALSPYEQYF.

V gene TRBV3-1 (or the pseudogene TRBV3-2) combines with J gene TRBJ2-1; D gene unclear. Germline lookup yields CDR1 LGHDT and CDR2 YNNKEL (reference sequence). The CDR3 runs to 14 residues. V lost 5 bases to trimming and J lost 4 bases, with 12 bases between them. This chain's CDR3 is CASSSSVDYNEQFF. In nucleotides, the CDR3 is TGTGCCAGCAGCTCCTCGGTCGATTACAATGAGCAGTTCTTC.

The chain employs TRBV28 and TRBJ1-2, with 8 bases matching TRBD1. Germline values: CDR1 MDHEN, CDR2 SYDVKM. V dropped 2 bases and J dropped 3; count of bases not matched to a gene: 2. The CDR3 extends over 14 amino acids. This CDR3 reads CASSLDRGDYGYTF. The CDR3 DNA follows: TGTGCCAGCAGTTTAGACAGGGGAGACTATGGCTACACCTTC.

V gene TRBV29-1 combines with J gene TRBJ1-4; D not certain. The V end lost 4 bases, the J end lost 4 bases, and 10 bases lay between the germline ends. This CDR3 has 13 residues. CDR1 SQVTM and CDR2 ANQGSEA come from the germline V gene. CDR3 DNA sequence: TGCAGCGTTGGGTCTGAGATTAATGAAAAACTGTTTTTT. Translating it yields CSVGSEINEKLFF.

The V call is TRBV4-2, the J call TRBJ1-1, with TRBD1 matching over 7 bases. The CDR3 has 17 residues. Germline values: CDR1 LGHNA, CDR2 YNFKEQ. Trimming took 3 bases from V and 1 from J; bases not matched to a gene: 11. The CDR3 DNA reads as TGTGCCAGCAGCCAGGGAACAGGGGCGCGTCCGAACACTGAAGCTTTCTTT. This gives the protein CASSQGTGARPNTEAFF.

The CDR3 nucleotides are TGTGCCAGTAGTATAAGGGACAGGGATAATGAGCAGTTCTTC. Its protein is CASSIRDRDNEQFF. The chain joins TRBV19 to TRBJ2-1; 9 nucleotides match TRBD1. Germline V gene sequence: CDR1 LNHDA, CDR2 SQIVND (reference sequence). Losses at the gene ends were 2 bases for V and 7 bases for J; bases not matched to a gene: 3. The CDR3 sequence is 14 residues long. The variable domain in full, completed from reference TRBV19 and TRBJ2-1, reads DGGITQSPKYLFRKEGQNVTLSCEQNLNHDAMYWYRQDPGQGLRLIYYSQIVNDFQKGDIAEGYSVSREKKESFPLTVTSAQKNPTAFYLCASSIRDRDNEQFFGPGTRLTVL.